This T cell receptor beta chain is drawn from a study of shared clonotypes between healthy human individuals. Study-level findings and limits: Across a handful of donors, naive CD4 shared roughly 5.2%, naive CD8 around 3.8%, memory CD4 roughly 2.3%, memory CD8 0.4% to 0.5%. Sorted-subset samples were not fully sequenced, rarefaction indicated.

Naive CD8 populations comprised CD45RO-negative cells positively selected for CCR7, excluding terminally differentiated effector memory CD45RA+ cells. There were no recent acute infections or vaccinations among the donors, who were healthy HIV-negative adults. In replicate PCRs of sorted subsets, approximately 200 ng DNA, approximately 28,000 T cell genomes, was used. Some clones are missing from TCRdb's copy, which holds only in-frame ones; the method was immunoSEQ multiplex PCR. The sample yields more than 500,000 clones, around 96% seen once. This clone was counted between two and nine times. The antigen remains unidentified. Input material: naive CD8+ T cells sorted from blood. The receptor's source is a woman aged 30 to 39 in good health.

The CDR3 DNA is TGTGCCAGCAGCCCCGTAGAGACGTTTGGCTACACCTTC. The encoded protein is CASSPVETFGYTF. This chain connects TRBV4-2 to TRBJ1-2, with D hard to call. V lost 4 bases and J lost 7, with 13 bases in between. The germline CDR1 and CDR2 sequences are LGHNA and YNFKEQ. This CDR3 comprises 13 residues.